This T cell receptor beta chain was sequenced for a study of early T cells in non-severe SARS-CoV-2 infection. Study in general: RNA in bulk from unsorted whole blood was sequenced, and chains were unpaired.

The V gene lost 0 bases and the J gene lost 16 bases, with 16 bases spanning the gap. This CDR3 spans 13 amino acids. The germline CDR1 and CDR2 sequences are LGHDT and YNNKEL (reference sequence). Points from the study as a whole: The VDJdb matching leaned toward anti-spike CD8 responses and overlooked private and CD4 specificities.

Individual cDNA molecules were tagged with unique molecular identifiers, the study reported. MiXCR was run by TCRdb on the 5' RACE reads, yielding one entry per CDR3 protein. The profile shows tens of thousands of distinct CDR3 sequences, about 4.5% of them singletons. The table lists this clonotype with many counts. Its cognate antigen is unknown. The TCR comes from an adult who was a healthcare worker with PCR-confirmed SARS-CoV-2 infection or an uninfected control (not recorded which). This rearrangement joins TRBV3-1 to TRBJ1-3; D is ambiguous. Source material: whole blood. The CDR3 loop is CASSQDSRETVYF. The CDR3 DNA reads TGTGCCAGCAGCCAAGATAGTCGGGAGACTGTCTATTTT.